This T cell receptor beta chain was identified during a study of T-cell reconstitution after alpha-beta-depleted transplantation in children. Whole-study results and caveats: At one year after transplant, newly produced T cells mostly accounted for T-cell counts and diversity. Several hundred rapidly expanded clones from non-depleted graft cells reportedly supplied alpha-beta T cells about two months post-transplant.

Molecular barcoding with unique molecular identifiers was used for the TCRbeta library. TCRdb processed the PCR reads anew with MiXCR; each CDR3 protein has one entry. Among 60,000 or so distinct CDR3 sequences listed, approximately 43% were seen once. Per germline, CDR1 SGHTA and CDR2 FQGNSA. This CDR3 is built from 15 residues. The V segment lost 2 bases and the J segment 4 bases; nucleotides outside the gene matches: 4. Comments on this clonotype: Its target is not known.

Material: PBMCs, mostly from graft donor cells, obtained 360 days after TCRalphabeta/CD19-depleted stem cell transplant. The chain employs TRBV7-2 and TRBJ2-3, with 9 bases identical to TRBD2. This receptor was taken from a male patient aged 10 to 17 who had a stem cell transplant for acute lymphoblastic leukemia, so the T cells may come from the graft donor. This CDR3 reads CASSLKRGVPDTQYF. The CDR3, as DNA: TGTGCCAGCAGCTTAAAGCGGGGGGTACCAGATACGCAGTATTTT.